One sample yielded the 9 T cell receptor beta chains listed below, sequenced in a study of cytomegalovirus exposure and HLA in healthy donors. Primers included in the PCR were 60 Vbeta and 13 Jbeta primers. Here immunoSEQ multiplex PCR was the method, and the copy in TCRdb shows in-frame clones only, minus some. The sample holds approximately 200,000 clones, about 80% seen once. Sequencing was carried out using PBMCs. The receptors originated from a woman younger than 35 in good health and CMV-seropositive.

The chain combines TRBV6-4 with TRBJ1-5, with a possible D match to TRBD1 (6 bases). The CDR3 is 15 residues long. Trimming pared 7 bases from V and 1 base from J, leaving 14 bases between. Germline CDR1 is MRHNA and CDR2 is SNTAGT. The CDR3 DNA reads TGTGCCAGCACCGTAGGGGGTACGAGCAATCAGCCCCAGCATTTT. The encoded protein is CASTVGGTSNQPQHF.

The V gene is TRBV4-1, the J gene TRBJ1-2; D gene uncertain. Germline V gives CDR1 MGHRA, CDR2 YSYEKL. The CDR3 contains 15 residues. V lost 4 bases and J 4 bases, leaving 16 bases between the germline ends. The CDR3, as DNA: TGCGCCAGCAGCCCCCCGACTGCAGACCCCTATGGCTACACCTTC. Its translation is CASSPPTADPYGYTF.

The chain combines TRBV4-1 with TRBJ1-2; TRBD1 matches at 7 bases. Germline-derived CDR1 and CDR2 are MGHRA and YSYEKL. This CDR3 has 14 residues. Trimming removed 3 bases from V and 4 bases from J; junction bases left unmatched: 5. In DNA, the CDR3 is TGCGCCAGCAGCCACCTGACAGGGCTCTATGGCTACACCTTC. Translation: CASSHLTGLYGYTF.

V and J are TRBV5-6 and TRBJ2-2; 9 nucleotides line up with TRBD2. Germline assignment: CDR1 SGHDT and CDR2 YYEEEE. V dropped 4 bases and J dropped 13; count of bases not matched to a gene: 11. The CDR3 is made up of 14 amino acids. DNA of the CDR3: TGTGCCAGCAGCCCCAGTGGCGGGGGGGCAGGGCTGTTTTTT. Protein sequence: CASSPSGGGAGLFF. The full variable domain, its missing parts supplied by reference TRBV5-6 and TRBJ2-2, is DAGVTQSPTHLIKTRGQQVTLRCSPKSGHDTVSWYQQALGQGPQFIFQYYEEEERQRGNFPDRFSGHQFPNYSSELNVNALLLGDSALYLCASSPSGGGAGLFFGEGSRLTVL.

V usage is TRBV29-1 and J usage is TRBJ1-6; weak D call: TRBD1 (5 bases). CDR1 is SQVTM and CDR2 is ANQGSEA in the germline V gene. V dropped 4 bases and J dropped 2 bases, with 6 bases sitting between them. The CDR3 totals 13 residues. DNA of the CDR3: TGCAGCGTTGCAGGGACCTATAATTCACCCCTCCACTTT. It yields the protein CSVAGTYNSPLHF.

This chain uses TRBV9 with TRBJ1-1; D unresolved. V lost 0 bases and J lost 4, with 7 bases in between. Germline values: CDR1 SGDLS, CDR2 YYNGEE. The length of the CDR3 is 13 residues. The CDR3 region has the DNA TGTGCCAGCAGCGTAGCGGGAAGCACTGAAGCTTTCTTT. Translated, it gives CASSVAGSTEAFF.

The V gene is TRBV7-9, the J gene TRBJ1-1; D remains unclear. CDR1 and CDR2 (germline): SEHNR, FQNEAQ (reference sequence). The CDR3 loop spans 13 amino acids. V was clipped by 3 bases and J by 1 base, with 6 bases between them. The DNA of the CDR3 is TGTGCCAGCAGCTTTGTCGGGAACACTGAAGCTTTCTTT. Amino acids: CASSFVGNTEAFF.

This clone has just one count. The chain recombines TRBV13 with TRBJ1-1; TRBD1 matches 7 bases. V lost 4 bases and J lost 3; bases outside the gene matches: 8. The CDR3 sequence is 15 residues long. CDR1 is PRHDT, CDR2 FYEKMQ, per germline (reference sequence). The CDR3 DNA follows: TGTGCCAGCAGCTCAAAACACACAGGGGACACTGAAGCTTTCTTT. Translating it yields CASSSKHTGDTEAFF.

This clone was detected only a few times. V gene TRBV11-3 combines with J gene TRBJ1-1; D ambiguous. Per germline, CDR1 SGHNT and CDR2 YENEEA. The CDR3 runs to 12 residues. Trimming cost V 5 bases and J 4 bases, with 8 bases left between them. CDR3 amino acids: CASSGRSTEAFF. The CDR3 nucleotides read TGTGCCAGCAGCGGGAGGAGCACTGAAGCTTTCTTT. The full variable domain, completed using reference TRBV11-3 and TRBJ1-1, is EAGVVQSPRYKIIEKKQPVAFWCNPISGHNTLYWYLQNLGQGPELLIRYENEEAVDDSQLPKDRFSAERLKGVDSTLKIQPAELGDSAVYLCASSGRSTEAFFGQGTRLTVV.